This passage covers 20 T cell receptor beta chains from one sample sequenced in a study of PD-1 blockade in classical Hodgkin lymphoma. Method: immunoSEQ multiplex PCR; TCRdb's copy keeps in-frame clones and lacks some. The data hold around 19,000 clones, with roughly 80% observed a single time. Time point given: cycle 4 day 1 (C4D1), after more than 5 weeks of nivolumab. Following autologous stem cell transplantation, relapse occurred in every patient, and exposure to brentuximab vedotin varied. The specimen was peripheral blood mononuclear cells (PBMCs), collected before the fourth cycle of nivolumab. The receptors derive from a human donor with classical Hodgkin lymphoma.

This clone showed up just a few times. The rearrangement uses TRBV6-1 and TRBJ2-7, with D perhaps assigned TRBD1 or TRBD2 (5 bases each). The V gene's germline CDR1 is MNHNS and CDR2 SASEGT. Between the trimmed V and J ends, which lost 10 bases and 3 bases, there was a span of 19 bases. This CDR3 region has 14 residues. CDR3 amino acids: CATDQRDGRYEQYF. CDR3 DNA: TGTGCCACTGACCAGAGGGACGGTCGCTACGAGCAGTACTTC.

The V call is TRBV21-1, the J call TRBJ1-1. TRBV21-1 is an annotated pseudogene. The CDR3 length is 17 residues. This CDR3 is CASSKKISRGLVTEAFF. The CDR3 bases are TGTGCCAGCAGCAAAAAGATTTCGAGAGGGCTAGTGACTGAAGCTTTCTTT.

This chain uses TRBV6-4 with TRBJ1-6; the D gene is possibly TRBD1 (6 bases). CDR1 is MRHNA, CDR2 SNTAGT, per germline. Deletions cut 6 bases from V and 6 bases from J, with 9 bases between. The CDR3 is 13 amino acids. The CDR3 sequence: CASSSDSNSPLHF. For the CDR3, the DNA is TGTGCCAGCAGCTCGGACAGTAATTCACCCCTCCACTTT.

V and J are TRBV5-4 and TRBJ2-1; D unresolved. The length of the CDR3 is 13 residues. From germline, CDR1 is SGHNT and CDR2 YYREEE (reference sequence). Trimming removed 3 bases from V and 7 bases from J, with 11 bases in between. The CDR3 sequence is CASSSKDGNEQFF. The CDR3 bases are TGTGCCAGCAGCTCCAAGGACGGGAATGAGCAGTTCTTC.

The chain carries TRBV19 and TRBJ2-1; 8 bases are shared with TRBD2. After removal of 4 bases from V and 5 bases from J, the junction contained 4 bases not matched to a gene. The CDR3 is made up of 14 amino acids. Germline V gives CDR1 LNHDA, CDR2 SQIVND (reference sequence). In nucleotides, the CDR3 is TGTGCCAGTAGTAAGCGGGAGCTCAACAATGAGCAGTTCTTC. It translates to CASSKRELNNEQFF. Supplemented by reference TRBV19 and TRBJ2-1, the full variable domain reads DGGITQSPKYLFRKEGQNVTLSCEQNLNHDAMYWYRQDPGQGLRLIYYSQIVNDFQKGDIAEGYSVSREKKESFPLTVTSAQKNPTAFYLCASSKRELNNEQFFGPGTRLTVL.

The V call is TRBV9, the J call TRBJ1-1; 7 bases line up with TRBD1. This CDR3 region has 15 residues. Germline values: CDR1 SGDLS, CDR2 YYNGEE. Trimming removed 4 bases from V and 0 bases from J; junction bases left unmatched: 6. CDR3 DNA: TGTGCCAGCAGCCCATCAGGGGGGATGAACACTGAAGCTTTCTTT. It is translated as CASSPSGGMNTEAFF.

The chain combines TRBV28 with TRBJ1-2, with a possible D match to TRBD1 (5 bases). The germline gives CDR1 MDHEN, CDR2 SYDVKM. Trimming removed 5 bases from V and 2 bases from J, with 15 bases in between. The CDR3 runs 15 residues. The CDR3 DNA sequence: TGTGCCAGCAGTCTCGACCGGGACTGGAACTATGGCTACACCTTC. It is translated as CASSLDRDWNYGYTF.

This rearrangement joins TRBV6-1 to TRBJ1-1; TRBD1 matches at 7 bases. Germline V gives CDR1 MNHNS, CDR2 SASEGT. V was pared by 1 base and J by 4 bases, with 3 bases of the junction left unmatched. The CDR3 is 14 amino acids. CDR3 sequence (DNA): TGTGCCAGCAGTGAAGACAGGGGAGGCACTGAAGCTTTCTTT. Its protein product is CASSEDRGGTEAFF.

This chain links TRBV4-1 with TRBJ2-5; 7 bases fit TRBD1. V gave up 3 bases and J gave up 5 bases; unmatched junction bases: 6. CDR1 is MGHRA, CDR2 YSYEKL, per germline. The CDR3 consists of 14 residues. CDR3 DNA sequence: TGCGCCAGCAGCCAGGGGACAGCGGTGGAGACCCAGTACTTC. Translating gives CASSQGTAVETQYF.

The J gene is TRBJ1-4, the V gene TRBV5-1; 9 bases line up with TRBD1. This CDR3 is 14 amino acids long. From germline, CDR1 is SGHRS and CDR2 YFSETQ. The V segment lost 4 bases and the J segment 7 bases; nucleotides outside the gene matches: 5. The CDR3 reads CASSRTGGGEKLFF. CDR3 nucleotides: TGCGCCAGCAGCAGAACAGGGGGCGGTGAAAAACTGTTTTTT.

The chain recombines TRBV7-3 with TRBJ2-5; possibly TRBD2 for D (5 bases). V was clipped by 5 bases and J by 2 bases, with 9 bases between them. This CDR3 spans 13 amino acids. Per germline, CDR1 SGHTA and CDR2 FQGTGA. CDR3 in DNA: TGTGCCAGCAGCCCCCCGGGACAAGAGACCCAGTACTTC. As protein: CASSPPGQETQYF.

V and J are TRBV5-1 and TRBJ1-1; 10 nucleotides agree with TRBD1. Trimming took 4 bases from V and 6 from J; bases not matched to a gene: 6. The CDR3 runs 14 residues. Germline CDR1 SGHRS, CDR2 YFSETQ. The CDR3 DNA follows: TGCGCCAGCAGCAGGGGACAGGGGATCGCTGAAGCTTTCTTT. Protein sequence: CASSRGQGIAEAFF.

The V call is TRBV9, the J call TRBJ1-1; the D gene is possibly TRBD1 (5 bases). V lost 2 bases to trimming and J lost 1 base, with 27 bases between them. The CDR3 loop spans 20 amino acids. Per the germline V gene, CDR1 is SGDLS and CDR2 is YYNGEE. The CDR3 sequence is CASSVRPGRRIGGENTEAFF. The CDR3 DNA reads as TGTGCCAGCAGCGTTCGACCGGGCCGTAGAATCGGGGGGGAGAACACTGAAGCTTTCTTT.

V and J are TRBV5-4 and TRBJ2-5, with D unresolved. This CDR3 contains 13 residues. Germline lookup yields CDR1 SGHNT and CDR2 YYREEE (reference sequence). Trimming removed 1 base at V and 4 bases at J, with 8 bases between. CDR3 amino acids: CASSLQQPETQYF. DNA of the CDR3: TGTGCCAGCAGCTTGCAGCAGCCAGAGACCCAGTACTTC.

The chain is built from TRBV10-1 and TRBJ2-3, with D possibly being TRBD2 (6 bases). V was pared by 8 bases and J by 1 base, with 13 bases between. Germline V gene sequence: CDR1 WNHNN, CDR2 SYGVQD (reference sequence). The CDR3 runs 14 residues. The DNA for the CDR3 is TGCGCCAGCTCCAATTCGGGGGGCACAGATACGCAGTATTTT. It specifies CASSNSGGTDTQYF.

V and J are TRBV6-6 and TRBJ2-2; D is uncertain. This CDR3 contains 13 residues. Trimming cost V 6 bases and J 0 bases, with 5 bases left between them. Germline V lookup: CDR1 MNHNY, CDR2 SVGAGI (reference sequence). CDR3 nucleotide sequence: TGTGCCAGCAGGGGATCGAACACCGGGGAGCTGTTTTTT. It codes for CASRGSNTGELFF.

This chain links TRBV7-3 with TRBJ2-1, with unresolved D. Germline CDR1 reads SGHTA; CDR2 reads FQGTGA. Trimming left V 2 bases short and J 1 base short, with 9 bases between. The CDR3 has 15 amino acids. CDR3 region: CASSLYGESYNEQFF. Here the CDR3 DNA reads TGTGCCAGCAGCTTATACGGAGAGTCCTACAATGAGCAGTTCTTC.

This clone was seen more than once but under ten times. The J gene is TRBJ1-1, the V gene TRBV19, with 9 bases matching TRBD1. CDR1 is LNHDA, CDR2 SQIVND, per germline (reference sequence). The V gene end was trimmed by 0 bases and the J gene end by 5 bases; junction bases not matched to a gene: 4. This CDR3 has 15 residues. The CDR3 DNA follows: TGTGCCAGTAGTATAGAGGGACAGGGAAGGACTGAAGCTTTCTTT. Protein sequence: CASSIEGQGRTEAFF.

This rearrangement joins TRBV6-1 to TRBJ2-5; the match to TRBD1 covers 7 bases. The CDR3 has 14 amino acids. V dropped 1 base and J dropped 4; count of bases not matched to a gene: 3. Germline CDR1 reads MNHNS; CDR2 reads SASEGT. The CDR3 reads CASSEGQGVETQYF. CDR3 bases: TGTGCCAGCAGTGAAGGACAGGGTGTAGAGACCCAGTACTTC.

The chain has TRBV28 and TRBJ2-7; 9 bases are shared with TRBD1. The ends lost 4 bases at V and 4 bases at J; junction bases unmatched: 14. CDR3 size: 17 residues. Germline-derived CDR1 and CDR2 are MDHEN and SYDVKM. The CDR3 nucleotides read TGTGCCAGCAGTTACAGGGTCGGGACAGGGATTATGTACGAGCAGTACTTC. Encoded protein: CASSYRVGTGIMYEQYF.